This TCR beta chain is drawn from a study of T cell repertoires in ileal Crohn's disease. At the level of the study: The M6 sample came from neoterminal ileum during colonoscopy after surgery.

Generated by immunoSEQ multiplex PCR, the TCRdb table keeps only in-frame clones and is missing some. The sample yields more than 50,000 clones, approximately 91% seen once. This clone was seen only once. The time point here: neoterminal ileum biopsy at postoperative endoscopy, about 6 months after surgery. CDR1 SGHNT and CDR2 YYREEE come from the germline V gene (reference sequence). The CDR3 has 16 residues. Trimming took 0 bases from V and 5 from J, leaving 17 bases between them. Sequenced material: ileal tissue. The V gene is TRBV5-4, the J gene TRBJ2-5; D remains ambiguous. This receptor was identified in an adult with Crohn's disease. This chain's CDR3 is CASSLVQARRMETQYF. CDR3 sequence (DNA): TGTGCCAGCAGCTTGGTCCAGGCCAGAAGGATGGAGACCCAGTACTTC.